One T cell receptor (beta chain) is described in this entry. Sequenced patients had shown CD8+CD57+ cell expansion by flow cytometry. Genomic DNA, the template, was used for profiling of the TCR beta VDJ and CDR3. A single record per CDR3 protein comes from TCRdb applying MiXCR to the reads. The sample has just over 450,000 distinct CDR3 sequences; around 30% are singletons. These data originate in a study of CD8+CD57+ T cells in acquired aplastic anemia. The germline V gene encodes CDR1 SGDLS and CDR2 YYNGEE. Losses at the gene ends were 0 bases for V and 2 bases for J; bases not matched to a gene: 7. The CDR3 consists of 17 residues.

The V and J genes are TRBV9 and TRBJ2-3; 9 bases agree with TRBD2. Sequencing input: sorted CD4+, CD8+, or CD8+CD57+ T cells (not recorded which) from PBMCs. The sequence came from a human donor with aplastic anemia. The CDR3: CASSVDPSGMITDTQYF. As DNA, the CDR3 is TGTGCCAGCAGCGTAGACCCTAGCGGGATGATCACAGATACGCAGTATTTT.